This TCR beta chain was sequenced during a study of blood T cell repertoires in COVID-19. The germline V gene encodes CDR1 SGHRS and CDR2 YFSETQ. After removal of 2 bases from V and 10 bases from J, the junction contained 6 bases not matched to a gene. The CDR3 length is 14 residues. Only in-frame clones appear in the TCRdb table, and some are missing; sequencing was by immunoSEQ multiplex PCR. The sample carries more than 200,000 clones, 87% recorded once. Sequenced: PBMCs or T cells enriched from blood (not recorded which). This sequence joins TRBV5-1 and TRBJ1-6, with TRBD1 matching 7 bases. This sequence originates from a man aged 25 to 45 who had recovered from COVID-19. The CDR3 sequence is CASSFGQVESPLHF. The CDR3 DNA follows: TGCGCCAGCAGCTTTGGACAGGTAGAATCACCCCTCCACTTT.